Sequencing of this T cell receptor beta chain was carried out in a study of blood T cells in healthy people across ages. This CDR3 is built from 16 residues. After removal of 4 bases from V and 5 bases from J, the junction contained 13 bases not matched to a gene. The germline V gene encodes CDR1 SGDLS and CDR2 YYNGEE. Alongside a J-beta primer mix, a sample-barcoded 5' primer served in a second PCR lasting about 7 to 12 cycles. MiXCR, run by TCRdb on the 5' RACE reads, gives a single entry per CDR3 protein. The table records 1.8 million or so distinct CDR3 sequences, roughly 43% of them present only once.

Source material: blood. The chain uses TRBV9 and TRBJ2-5; 8 bases match TRBD1. This clonotype was sampled from a human donor in good health. The CDR3 loop reads CASSRSGTGLSETQYF. The CDR3 DNA reads as TGTGCCAGCAGCCGGTCCGGGACAGGCCTATCGGAGACCCAGTACTTC.